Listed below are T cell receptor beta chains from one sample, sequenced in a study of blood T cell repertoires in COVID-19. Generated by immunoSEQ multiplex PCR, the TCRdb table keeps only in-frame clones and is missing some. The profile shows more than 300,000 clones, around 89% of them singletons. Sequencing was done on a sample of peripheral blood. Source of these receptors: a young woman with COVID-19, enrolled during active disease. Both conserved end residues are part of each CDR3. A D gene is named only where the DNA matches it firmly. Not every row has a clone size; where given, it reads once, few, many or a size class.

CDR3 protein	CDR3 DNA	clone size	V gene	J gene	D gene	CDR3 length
CASSMGLGRRQPQHF	TGTGCCAGTAGTATGGGGCTTGGGAGGCGTCAGCCCCAGCATTTT	-	TRBV19	TRBJ1-5	-	15
CASSGRTGAPNTEAFF	TGTGCCAGCAGCGGCCGGACAGGGGCCCCGAACACTGAAGCTTTCTTT	-	TRBV7-9	TRBJ1-1	TRBD1	16
CASSSGTGSANEKLFF	TGCGCCAGCAGCTCCGGGACAGGGAGCGCAAATGAAAAACTGTTTTTT	-	TRBV5-1	TRBJ1-4	TRBD1	16
CSVPGRTEAFF	TGCAGCGTTCCGGGAAGAACTGAAGCTTTCTTT	few	TRBV29-1	TRBJ1-1	-	11
CASSLYETRSTDTQYF	TGTGCCAGCAGCTTGTATGAGACAAGGAGCACAGATACGCAGTATTTT	-	TRBV5-5	TRBJ2-3	-	16
CASSEAWTGGRHGYTF	TGTGCCAGCAGTGAAGCCTGGACAGGGGGCAGGCATGGCTACACCTTC	once	TRBV6-1	TRBJ1-2	TRBD1	16
CASSDFRTSGGLSEQFF	TGTGCCAGCAGTGATTTTCGGACTAGCGGGGGGTTAAGTGAGCAGTTCTTC	-	TRBV6-1	TRBJ2-1	TRBD2	17
CASSIGDRGLNTEAFF	TGTGCCAGTAGTATAGGGGACAGGGGGCTGAACACTGAAGCTTTCTTT	-	TRBV19	TRBJ1-1	TRBD1	16
CASSRDRGLSNQPQHF	TGTGCCAGCAGCCGGGACAGGGGTCTTAGCAATCAGCCCCAGCATTTT	-	TRBV28	TRBJ1-5	TRBD1	16
CASSPRGDGYTF	TGTGCCAGCAGCCCCCGCGGGGATGGCTACACCTTC	-	TRBV2	TRBJ1-2	-	12
CASSYSGQRYYTF	TGTGCCAGCAGTTACTCTGGACAGCGCTACTACACCTTC	-	TRBV6-5	TRBJ1-2	-	13
CAWSTGQGDYGYTF	TGTGCCTGGAGTACCGGACAGGGCGACTATGGCTACACCTTC	-	TRBV30	TRBJ1-2	TRBD1	14
CASSREGGTDEQFF	TGTGCCAGCAGCCGGGAGGGGGGCACGGATGAGCAGTTCTTC	-	TRBV11-1	TRBJ2-1	TRBD2	14
CASSSGPGTKTGF	TGTGCCAGCAGCTCGGGTCCCGGGACAAAGACAGGGTTT	-	TRBV7-9	TRBJ2-3	TRBD1	13
CASSLTTGVNYGYTF	TGTGCCAGCAGCTTAACGACAGGGGTAAACTATGGCTACACCTTC	-	TRBV7-9	TRBJ1-2	TRBD1	15
CASSLYLGTGSGEQYF	TGTGCCAGCAGCTTGTATCTGGGCACGGGAAGTGGGGAGCAGTACTTC	-	TRBV7-9	TRBJ2-7	-	16
CASSLIHRGRGGYTF	TGTGCCAGCAGCTTGATACACAGGGGGCGGGGTGGCTACACCTTC	few	TRBV5-6	TRBJ1-2	TRBD1	15
CASRRTSARDEQFF	TGTGCCAGCAGACGGACTAGTGCCAGGGATGAGCAGTTCTTC	few	TRBV11-1	TRBJ2-1	TRBD2	14
CASSAGPRDSVLTF	TGTGCCAGCAGCGCCGGACCCAGGGACAGCGTCCTGACTTTC	-	TRBV7-3	TRBJ2-6	TRBD1	14
CATHGGTQYF	TGTGCCACCCACGGTGGTACGCAGTATTTT	-	TRBV19	TRBJ2-3	-	10
CATSSGEYQETQYF	TGTGCCACCAGTAGCGGGGAGTACCAAGAGACCCAGTACTTC	few	TRBV10-3	TRBJ2-5	TRBD2	14
CASAGGNNYGYTF	TGTGCCAGCGCCGGGGGGAACAACTATGGCTACACCTTC	-	TRBV27	TRBJ1-2	-	13
CASSQAALGNTIYF	TGTGCCAGCAGCCAAGCAGCGCTTGGAAACACCATATATTTT	-	TRBV3-1/TRBV3-2	TRBJ1-3	-	14
CASSSDREETQYF	TGTGCCAGCTCTTCGGACAGGGAGGAGACCCAGTACTTC	-	TRBV18	TRBJ2-5	TRBD1	13
CASRRGRSGGQNTQYF	TGTGCCAGCAGGAGAGGCAGGAGCGGGGGACAAAATACGCAGTATTTT	-	TRBV28	TRBJ2-3	TRBD2	16
CASSMGRDRDPVEQYF	TGTGCCAGTAGTATGGGGAGGGACAGGGACCCCGTCGAGCAGTACTTC	-	TRBV19	TRBJ2-7	TRBD1	16
CASRNRGASGNTIYF	TGTGCCAGCAGGAACAGGGGGGCATCAGGAAACACCATATATTTT	-	TRBV28	TRBJ1-3	TRBD1	15
CASSFDQKDTQYF	TGTGCCAGCAGCTTCGATCAGAAGGATACGCAGTATTTT	-	TRBV7-2	TRBJ2-3	-	13
CASSAFVDIIRQDTQYF	TGTGCCAGCAGCGCATTCGTGGACATTATTCGCCAAGATACGCAGTATTTT	-	TRBV7-8	TRBJ2-3	-	17
CASSRDSNYGYTF	TGTGCCAGCAGCAGGGACAGTAACTATGGCTACACCTTC	-	TRBV9	TRBJ1-2	TRBD1	13
CASERTWRTGSEKLFF	TGTGCCAGCGAACGGACCTGGAGGACAGGGAGCGAAAAACTGTTTTTT	-	TRBV19	TRBJ1-4	TRBD1	16
CASSRDNSGNTIYF	TGTGCCAGCAGCCGGGACAACTCTGGAAACACCATATATTTT	-	TRBV7-9	TRBJ1-3	-	14
CASSQARQGASGYTF	TGCGCCAGCAGCCAAGCGAGACAGGGGGCTTCTGGCTACACCTTC	-	TRBV4-3	TRBJ1-2	TRBD1	15
CASSDSSNRGRSYYGYTF	TGTGCCAGCAGTGATAGTTCGAACAGGGGCAGGTCATACTATGGCTACACCTTC	-	TRBV7-9	TRBJ1-2	TRBD1	18
CAWSIGGAYEQYF	TGTGCCTGGAGTATCGGCGGAGCCTACGAGCAGTACTTC	-	TRBV30	TRBJ2-7	-	13
CASSPWGQGRRNTEAFF	TGTGCCAGCAGCCCCTGGGGACAGGGCCGTAGGAACACTGAAGCTTTCTTT	-	TRBV7-9	TRBJ1-1	TRBD1	17
CASSFGNTEAFF	TGTGCCAGCAGCTTCGGGAACACTGAAGCTTTCTTT	few	TRBV7-9	TRBJ1-1	-	12
CAWSAGSWGTEAFF	TGTGCCTGGAGCGCGGGCTCTTGGGGCACTGAAGCTTTCTTT	-	TRBV30	TRBJ1-1	-	14
CASSPTPALGGELFF	TGTGCCAGCAGCCCGACACCCGCCCTGGGCGGGGAGCTGTTTTTT	-	TRBV6-5	TRBJ2-2	-	15
CASSRDRGWQETQYF	TGTGCCAGCAGCCGGGACAGGGGTTGGCAAGAGACCCAGTACTTC	-	TRBV14	TRBJ2-5	TRBD1	15
CASSELAGPDTQYF	TGTGCCAGCAGTGAACTCGCGGGGCCAGATACGCAGTATTTT	-	TRBV2	TRBJ2-3	-	14